Presented here are 27 T cell receptor beta chains from one specimen sequenced in a study of CD8 T cells in ankylosing spondylitis. Each CDR3 protein gets one entry after TCRdb re-called the 5' RACE reads with MiXCR. Here the sample spans 250,000 to 350,000 distinct CDR3 sequences, over 15% being singletons. Input material: blood, either unsorted or a sorted T cell fraction (not recorded which). These receptor sequences come from a male donor with ankylosing spondylitis or in good health (not recorded which).

J is TRBJ2-1 and V is TRBV5-1; tentative D call: TRBD2 (6 bases). V was cut by 4 bases and J by 5 bases, with 16 bases left in between. CDR1 SGHRS and CDR2 YFSETQ come from the germline V gene. CDR3 size: 15 residues. The CDR3 sequence is CASSGGTLDNNEQFF. CDR3 DNA sequence: TGCGCCAGCAGCGGAGGGACCTTAGATAACAATGAGCAGTTCTTC.

Many counts were recorded for this clonotype. The chain recombines TRBV6-5 with TRBJ1-1; D gene uncertain. Between the trimmed V and J ends, which lost 2 bases and 1 base, there was a span of 8 bases. CDR3 length: 14 residues. Germline CDR1 reads MNHEY; CDR2 reads SVGAGI. CDR3 in amino acids: CASSYRAPNTEAFF. The CDR3 DNA reads as TGTGCCAGCAGTTACCGAGCACCGAACACTGAAGCTTTCTTT.

This clonotype was detected ten times or more. The rearrangement uses TRBV10-3 and TRBJ2-3, with 14 nucleotides matching TRBD2. Germline V CDR1 and CDR2: ENHRY, SYGVKD. The CDR3 runs to 22 residues. Trimming removed 0 bases from V and 6 bases from J; junction bases left unmatched: 20. The CDR3 bases are TGTGCCATCAGTGAGTCGAGTCTTACAGACGTACAGGGACTAGCGGGAGTGGATACGCAGTATTTT. Translation: CAISESSLTDVQGLAGVDTQYF.

This clonotype was detected a few times. V and J are TRBV19 and TRBJ2-7; a weak D match, TRBD2 (6 bases). V lost 5 bases to trimming and J lost 6 bases, with 11 bases between them. The CDR3 extends over 12 amino acids. The V gene's germline CDR1 is LNHDA and CDR2 SQIVND (reference sequence). The CDR3 nucleotides read TGTGCCAGTAGTGGGACTCGGGGCGAGCAGTACGTC. It specifies CASSGTRGEQYV.

This clonotype was observed a few times. This sequence joins TRBV6-2 or TRBV6-3 and TRBJ2-7; TRBD2 matches at 11 bases. The CDR3 is made up of 16 amino acids. Germline V lookup: CDR1 MNHEY, CDR2 SVGEGT. After removal of 0 bases from V and 6 bases from J, the junction contained 7 bases not matched to a gene. The CDR3 region has the DNA TGTGCCAGCAGTTACTCGAGGCTAGCGGGAGGAAGCGAGCAGTACGTC. This translates into CASSYSRLAGGSEQYV.

The chain uses TRBV12-3 or TRBV12-4 and TRBJ1-5; D is ambiguous. CDR3 size: 11 residues. V was trimmed by 3 bases and J by 11 bases, leaving 8 bases between them. Here the CDR3 DNA reads TGTGCCAGCAGTTTCGGAGTGGCCCAGCATTTT. This sequence encodes CASSFGVAQHF.

There are a few counts of this clonotype. The CDR3 protein is CASSLDSGAEAAETQYF. CDR3 in DNA: TGCGCCAGCAGCTTGGATTCTGGTGCGGAGGCGGCGGAGACCCAGTACTTC. The rearrangement links TRBV5-1 to TRBJ2-5; tentatively, D is TRBD2 (5 bases). The germline gives CDR1 SGHRS, CDR2 YFSETQ. The CDR3 is made up of 17 amino acids. Trimming took off 0 bases at V and 5 bases at J, with 20 bases between the two ends. The whole variable domain, filled in from reference TRBV5-1 and TRBJ2-5, reads KAGVTQTPRYLIKTRGQQVTLSCSPISGHRSVSWYQQTPGQGLQFLFEYFSETQRNKGNFPGRFSGRQFSNSRSEMNVSTLELGDSALYLCASSLDSGAEAAETQYFGPGTRLLVL.

This clonotype was counted many times. The chain combines TRBV12-3 or TRBV12-4 with TRBJ2-4; D possibly corresponds to TRBD2 (5 bases). The CDR3 length is 13 residues. With 5 bases removed from V and 0 bases from J, the gap between germline ends came to 5 bases. Here the CDR3 reads CASSGLAKNIQYF. The DNA of the CDR3 is TGTGCCAGCAGTGGACTAGCCAAAAACATTCAGTACTTC.

This clonotype was observed many times. The chain carries TRBV20-1 and TRBJ1-2; D ambiguous. The CDR3 runs 12 residues. Germline V gene lookup returns CDR1 DFQATT and CDR2 SNEGSKA (reference sequence). V lost 3 bases and J 3 bases, leaving 8 bases between the germline ends. The CDR3 region is CSARGSDYGYTF. CDR3 nucleotide sequence: TGCAGTGCTAGGGGGAGTGACTATGGCTACACCTTC.

The CDR3 here is CASSPPGGDTQYF. The CDR3 bases are TGTGCCAGCAGCCCCCCCGGGGGGGATACGCAGTATTTT. The chain employs TRBV7-3 and TRBJ2-3, with 7 bases matching TRBD2. This CDR3 comprises 13 residues. With 5 bases clipped from V and 6 bases from J, the junction kept 5 bases outside the gene matches. Germline CDR1 is SGHTA and CDR2 is FQGTGA.

The sample holds a few counts of this clonotype. J is TRBJ2-2 and V is TRBV20-1, with 7 bases fitting TRBD2. The J segment lost 3 bases and the V segment lost 4 bases, leaving 11 bases of the junction unmatched. This CDR3 comprises 16 residues. From germline, CDR1 is DFQATT and CDR2 SNEGSKA (reference sequence). The CDR3 region has the DNA TGCAGTGCTATCAGGCGGAGGGGAGGGTACACCGGGGAGCTGTTTTTT. It yields the protein CSAIRRRGGYTGELFF.

This clonotype was seen a few times. This chain connects TRBV20-1 to TRBJ1-2, with D possibly matching TRBD1 (5 bases). V was pared by 3 bases and J by 3 bases, with 8 bases between. CDR1 and CDR2 (germline): DFQATT, SNEGSKA (reference sequence). The CDR3 contains 12 residues. CDR3 in DNA: TGCAGTGCTAGGGGACGAGACTATGGCTACACCTTC. Translating gives CSARGRDYGYTF.

Only a few counts were recorded for this clonotype. The chain has TRBV15 and TRBJ2-2; no definite D call. The CDR3 has 15 amino acids. Germline CDR1 and CDR2: LNHNV and YYDKDF (reference sequence). Trimming stripped 0 bases from V and 7 bases from J, with 12 bases between. The CDR3 DNA is TGTGCCACCAGCAGAGATGGGCTTCCTGGCGGGGAGCTGTTTTTT. This encodes CATSRDGLPGGELFF.

There are a few counts of this clonotype. The rearrangement joins TRBV7-3 to TRBJ2-3; no reliable D call. CDR1 SGHTA and CDR2 FQGTGA come from the germline V gene. V lost 8 bases and J 6 bases, leaving 15 bases between the germline ends. The CDR3 consists of 13 residues. This chain's CDR3 is CASSPSVRDTQYF. CDR3 DNA: TGTGCCAGCTCTCCAAGTGTCCGGGATACGCAGTATTTT.

In DNA, the CDR3 is TGTGCCAGCAGCACGACCGGGACAGGGTTCACAGATACGCAGTATTTT. Translated: CASSTTGTGFTDTQYF. This chain connects TRBV28 to TRBJ2-3; 9 bases align to TRBD1. Germline trimming cut 6 bases from V and 2 bases from J; bases unmatched to any gene: 9. This CDR3 spans 16 amino acids. Germline V lookup: CDR1 MDHEN, CDR2 SYDVKM.

This clonotype showed up just a few times. The J gene is TRBJ1-2, the V gene TRBV4-2, with D possibly TRBD1 on 6 matching bases. CDR1 and CDR2 (germline): LGHNA, YNFKEQ. V lost 2 bases and J lost 3, with 7 bases in between. This CDR3 is built from 13 residues. The CDR3 DNA reads as TGTGCCAGCAGCCAAAGGGGGGACTATGGCTACACCTTC. This codes for CASSQRGDYGYTF.

V gene TRBV29-1 combines with J gene TRBJ1-1, with D unclear. Germline lookup yields CDR1 SQVTM and CDR2 ANQGSEA. Trimming stripped 7 bases from V and 1 base from J, with 13 bases between. The CDR3 sequence is 13 residues long. The CDR3 sequence is CSAKGGRNTEAFF. The CDR3 region has the DNA TGCAGCGCTAAGGGAGGGCGGAACACTGAAGCTTTCTTT.

The chain has TRBV6-1 and TRBJ2-2; possibly TRBD2 for D (6 bases). Trimming shortened V by 9 bases and J by 4 bases, and 12 bases separated the two germline ends. The CDR3 is 13 residues long. Germline CDR1 reads MNHNS; CDR2 reads SASEGT. The CDR3 nucleotides are TGTGCCAGTTCGGGAGATCCCACCGGGGAGCTGTTTTTT. It encodes CASSGDPTGELFF.

The V call is TRBV29-1, the J call TRBJ2-7; D is undetermined. CDR3 length: 12 residues. CDR1 and CDR2 from the germline V gene are SQVTM and ANQGSEA. With 6 bases removed from V and 2 bases from J, the gap between germline ends came to 11 bases. The CDR3: CSVLDGAYEQYV. The CDR3 nucleotides are TGCAGCGTGCTCGACGGAGCCTACGAGCAGTACGTC.

The table lists this clonotype with a few counts. The gene calls are TRBV5-1 and TRBJ2-7; TRBD2 agrees at 14 bases. Per germline, CDR1 SGHRS and CDR2 YFSETQ. V shed 4 bases and J 3 bases; nucleotides not matched to a gene: 3. This CDR3 spans 15 amino acids. In DNA form, the CDR3 reads TGCGCCAGCAGCAGGGGACTAGCGGGGGACTACGAGCAGTACGTC. Translated: CASSRGLAGDYEQYV.

This clonotype was seen more than once but under ten times. V usage is TRBV7-3 and J usage is TRBJ2-3; 7 bases fit TRBD2. Germline V gene lookup returns CDR1 SGHTA and CDR2 FQGTGA. This CDR3 has 13 amino acids. V dropped 5 bases and J dropped 6; count of bases not matched to a gene: 5. The CDR3 protein is CASSLGGKDTQYF. The CDR3 bases are TGTGCCAGCAGCCTGGGGGGGAAGGATACGCAGTATTTT.

This clonotype has only a few counts. The rearrangement uses TRBV24-1 and TRBJ2-1; D could derive from TRBD1 or TRBD2 (6 bases each). CDR3 length equals 15 residues. V lost 4 bases to trimming and J lost 9 bases, with 18 bases between them. In germline, CDR1 is KGHDR, CDR2 SFDVKD. CDR3 protein: CATSEEGHAVGEQFF. DNA of the CDR3: TGTGCCACCAGTGAGGAGGGACATGCAGTTGGTGAGCAGTTCTTC.

J is TRBJ2-2 and V is TRBV5-1; no reliable D call. The V end lost 4 bases, the J end lost 0 bases, and 7 bases lay between the germline ends. The CDR3 spans 14 residues. CDR1 and CDR2 (germline): SGHRS, YFSETQ. CDR3 protein: CASSVVTNTGELFF. In DNA form, the CDR3 reads TGCGCCAGCAGCGTAGTAACGAACACCGGGGAGCTGTTTTTT.

Only one count was recorded for this clonotype. One end of the junction is discordant with germline, which a read error may explain. The chain couples TRBV7-7 to TRBJ2-5; D not certain. The CDR3 is made up of 13 amino acids. Germline V CDR1 and CDR2: SSHAT, FNYEAQ (reference sequence). DNA for the CDR3: TGTGCTAGCAGCTCGAGACTCCAAGAGACCCAGTACTTC. It encodes CASSSRLQETQYF.

This chain links TRBV12-3 or TRBV12-4 with TRBJ2-3, with TRBD1 matching 12 bases. This CDR3 contains 16 residues. V shed 6 bases and J 6 bases; nucleotides not matched to a gene: 10. In nucleotides, the CDR3 is TGTGCCAGCAGGTTCGGGACAGGGGGCGCATTGGATACGCAGTATTTT. Protein: CASRFGTGGALDTQYF.

This clonotype occurred a few times. The chain joins TRBV4-1 to TRBJ2-4; perhaps TRBD2 as D (7 bases). From germline, CDR1 is MGHRA and CDR2 YSYEKL. Trimming took off 0 bases at V and 4 bases at J, with 16 bases between the two ends. This CDR3 region has 17 residues. CDR3 DNA sequence: TGCGCCAGCAGCCAAGATTTTGGGGGGGCTGTTAAAAACATTCAGTACTTC. Translating it yields CASSQDFGGAVKNIQYF.

This clonotype was seen only a few times. The chain carries TRBV6-1 and TRBJ2-1; no clear D. CDR3 length: 14 amino acids. Trimming took off 8 bases at V and 6 bases at J, with 17 bases between the two ends. Per the germline V gene, CDR1 is MNHNS and CDR2 is SASEGT. CDR3: CASGVPGPLNEQFF. CDR3 nucleotides: TGTGCCAGCGGAGTCCCGGGTCCCCTCAATGAGCAGTTCTTC.